The 25 T cell receptor beta chains listed next were all sequenced from one sample in a study of CXCR3-negative and CXCR3-positive naive CD8 T cells. Study outcomes and limitations: In CXCR3-positive naive cells, the TRB CDR3s were more hydrophobic than in CXCR3-negative naive cells.

Each TRB cDNA library was prepared by 5' RACE (with UMI labels). Reanalyzing the 5' RACE reads, TCRdb keeps one entry per CDR3 protein, without DNA. The table lists 150,000 or so distinct CDR3 sequences. These receptors' targets are unknown. The sequenced material came from naive CXCR3+ CD8+ T cells from blood. The subset is: CD45RO-CCR7+CD27+CD95- naive CD8+ T cells expressing CXCR3 (TNR3+). Source of these receptors: a human donor in good health. Some clones in this sample may be carry-over from other donors' samples.

The rearrangement links TRBV28 to TRBJ2-3. Looked up from germline, CDR1 is MDHEN and CDR2 is SYDVKM. The CDR3 extends over 13 amino acids. CDR3: CASSLISTDTQYF.

The J gene is TRBJ2-7, the V gene TRBV7-9; the D call of TRBD1 rests on TCRdb alone, since no DNA is present to check it. The CDR3 totals 14 residues. Germline V lookup: CDR1 SEHNR, CDR2 FQNEAQ (reference sequence). CDR3 sequence reads: CASSAPAGTYEQYF. The whole variable domain, remainder taken from reference TRBV7-9 and TRBJ2-7, is DTGVSQNPRHKITKRGQNVTFRCDPISEHNRLYWYRQTLGQGPEFLTYFQNEAQLEKSRLLSDRFSAERPKGSFSTLEIQRTEQGDSAMYLCASSAPAGTYEQYFGPGTRLTVT.

The V gene is TRBV14, the J gene TRBJ2-1; TCRdb designates TRBD1, a call that cannot be tested without DNA. The CDR3 has 16 amino acids. CDR1 is SGHDN and CDR2 is FVKESK in the germline V gene. The chain's CDR3 is CASSRRMDRGRDEQFF.

This CDR3 is CSARVLGTTDNEQFF. The V and J genes are TRBV20-1 and TRBJ2-1. The CDR3 is 15 amino acids. Germline V gene lookup returns CDR1 DFQATT and CDR2 SNEGSKA (reference sequence).

V is TRBV6-5 and J is TRBJ1-2. CDR1 is MNHEY and CDR2 is SVGAGI in the germline V gene. The CDR3 covers 14 residues. The CDR3 is CASSFGTFLGGYTF.

The rearrangement joins TRBV20-1 to TRBJ2-7; TCRdb names TRBD2, which stays unverified in the absence of DNA. This CDR3 region has 11 residues. CDR1 and CDR2 from the germline V gene are DFQATT and SNEGSKA (reference sequence). The CDR3 here is CSAKEGGEQYF.

The genes are TRBV28 and TRBJ2-7; TCRdb proposes TRBD2, but this gene call is untestable without DNA. The germline V gene encodes CDR1 MDHEN and CDR2 SYDVKM. The CDR3 spans 13 residues. CDR3: CASGRGLTYEQYF.

The chain employs TRBV12-3 or TRBV12-4 and TRBJ2-3; TCRdb returns TRBD2, unconfirmable since there is no DNA. The CDR3 consists of 18 residues. The CDR3 loop reads CASSSYSGSYDLSDTQYF.

The V gene is TRBV7-9, the J gene TRBJ1-1; TCRdb picks TRBD1, but there is no DNA to check that call. The CDR3 loop spans 13 amino acids. Looked up from germline, CDR1 is SEHNR and CDR2 is FQNEAQ (reference sequence). The CDR3 spells CASTGTGGTEAFF. Drawing the rest from reference TRBV7-9 and TRBJ1-1, the complete variable domain is DTGVSQNPRHKITKRGQNVTFRCDPISEHNRLYWYRQTLGQGPEFLTYFQNEAQLEKSRLLSDRFSAERPKGSFSTLEIQRTEQGDSAMYLCASTGTGGTEAFFGQGTRLTVV.

The rearrangement joins TRBV6-2 or TRBV6-3 to TRBJ2-1; TCRdb indicates TRBD1, and absent DNA this call remains unverified. Germline V gene data show CDR1 as MNHEY and CDR2 as SVGEGT. The length of the CDR3 is 15 residues. CDR3 amino acids: CASSAFLRGYNEQFF.

V usage is TRBV2 and J usage is TRBJ2-1; TCRdb returns TRBD2, unconfirmable since there is no DNA. The CDR3 totals 16 residues. Germline CDR1 SNHLY, CDR2 FYNNEI. The CDR3 sequence is CASSEAGGYSYNEQFF. The full variable domain, with the rest looked up from reference TRBV2 and TRBJ2-1, is EPEVTQTPSHQVTQMGQEVILRCVPISNHLYFYWYRQILGQKVEFLVSFYNNEISEKSEIFDDQFSVERPDGSNFTLKIRSTKLEDSAMYFCASSEAGGYSYNEQFFGPGTRLTVL.

The gene calls are TRBV21-1 and TRBJ1-6; TCRdb's assignment of TRBD1 cannot be checked, as there is no DNA. TRBV21-1 represents a pseudogene. The CDR3 contains 22 residues. The CDR3 sequence is CASSKVLPLPGQKGPYNSPLHF.

V and J are TRBV7-6 and TRBJ2-5. Germline CDR1 reads SGHVS; CDR2 reads FNYEAQ. The CDR3 contains 15 residues. The CDR3 is CASSLDGYFQETQYF.

The V and J genes are TRBV12-3 or TRBV12-4 and TRBJ2-5. This CDR3 is built from 13 residues. CDR3 protein: CASSFVGQETQYF.

The CDR3 protein is CASSYEGYYNEQFF. The J gene is TRBJ2-1, the V gene TRBV6-5. CDR3 length equals 14 residues. CDR1 is MNHEY and CDR2 is SVGAGI in the germline V gene.

The chain links TRBV7-2 to TRBJ2-6. Looked up from germline, CDR1 is SGHTA and CDR2 is FQGNSA. The CDR3 loop spans 14 amino acids. CDR3 sequence reads: CASSPPIGANVLTF.

The chain combines TRBV12-3 or TRBV12-4 with TRBJ2-7. The CDR3 has 13 amino acids. CDR3 sequence reads: CASSAALVNEQYF.

This chain joins TRBV7-9 and TRBJ2-5; as DNA is missing, the TRBD1 call by TCRdb cannot be tested. The CDR3 sequence is 17 residues long. The germline V gene encodes CDR1 SEHNR and CDR2 FQNEAQ (reference sequence). The CDR3 region is CASSHGQGYDHQETQYF.

The CDR3 reads CASSYSGVSTDTQYF. The chain couples TRBV6-2 or TRBV6-3 to TRBJ2-3. Germline-derived CDR1 and CDR2 are MNHEY and SVGEGT. The CDR3 contains 15 residues.

V usage is TRBV29-1 and J usage is TRBJ2-1; TCRdb picks TRBD2, but there is no DNA to check that call. Germline CDR1 reads SQVTM; CDR2 reads ANQGSEA. The CDR3 runs to 15 residues. The CDR3 sequence is CSVALERITYNEQFF.

The chain has TRBV20-1 and TRBJ1-2; the TCRdb call, TRBD1, lacks DNA for checking. There are 12 residues in the CDR3. Germline CDR1 and CDR2: DFQATT and SNEGSKA (reference sequence). CDR3 protein: CSAGPTGNGYTF.

The genes are TRBV29-1 and TRBJ2-2. This CDR3 is built from 14 residues. Germline V gene lookup returns CDR1 SQVTM and CDR2 ANQGSEA. Here the CDR3 reads CSVEGNANTGELFF.

The V call is TRBV20-1, the J call TRBJ2-7; without DNA, the TCRdb call of TRBD1 cannot be checked. Looked up from germline, CDR1 is DFQATT and CDR2 is SNEGSKA (reference sequence). The CDR3 totals 13 residues. CDR3 in amino acids: CSAGTGRIGEQYF.

The gene calls are TRBV6-5 and TRBJ1-1; absent DNA, TCRdb's TRBD1 call cannot be checked. The CDR3 contains 14 residues. Germline V gene sequence: CDR1 MNHEY, CDR2 SVGAGI. CDR3 sequence: CASSYNGAHTEAFF.

The chain has TRBV6-5 and TRBJ1-1. CDR3 length: 13 residues. From germline, CDR1 is MNHEY and CDR2 SVGAGI. The CDR3: CASSFSQSTEAFF.